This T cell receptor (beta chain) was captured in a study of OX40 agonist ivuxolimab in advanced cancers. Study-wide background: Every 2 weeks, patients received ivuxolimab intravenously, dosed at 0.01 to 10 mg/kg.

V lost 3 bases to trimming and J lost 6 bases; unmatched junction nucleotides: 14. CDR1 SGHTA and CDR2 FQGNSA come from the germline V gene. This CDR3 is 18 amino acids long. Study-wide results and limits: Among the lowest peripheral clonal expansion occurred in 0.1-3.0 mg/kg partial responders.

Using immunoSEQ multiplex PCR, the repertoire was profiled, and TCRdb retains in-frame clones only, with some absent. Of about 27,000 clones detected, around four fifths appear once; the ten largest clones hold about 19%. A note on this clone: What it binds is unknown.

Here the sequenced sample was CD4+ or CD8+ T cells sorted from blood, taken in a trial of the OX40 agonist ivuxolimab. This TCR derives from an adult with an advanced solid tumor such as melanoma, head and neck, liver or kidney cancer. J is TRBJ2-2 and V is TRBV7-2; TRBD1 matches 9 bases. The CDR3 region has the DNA TGTGCCAGCAGCTTCTACTGGGACGGGACAGGGCACCCCGGGGAGCTGTTTTTT. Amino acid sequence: CASSFYWDGTGHPGELFF. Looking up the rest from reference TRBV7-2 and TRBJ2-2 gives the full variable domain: GAGVSQSPSNKVTEKGKDVELRCDPISGHTALYWYRQSLGQGLEFLIYFQGNSAPDKSGLPSDRFSAERTGGSVSTLTIQRTQQEDSAVYLCASSFYWDGTGHPGELFFGEGSRLTVL.